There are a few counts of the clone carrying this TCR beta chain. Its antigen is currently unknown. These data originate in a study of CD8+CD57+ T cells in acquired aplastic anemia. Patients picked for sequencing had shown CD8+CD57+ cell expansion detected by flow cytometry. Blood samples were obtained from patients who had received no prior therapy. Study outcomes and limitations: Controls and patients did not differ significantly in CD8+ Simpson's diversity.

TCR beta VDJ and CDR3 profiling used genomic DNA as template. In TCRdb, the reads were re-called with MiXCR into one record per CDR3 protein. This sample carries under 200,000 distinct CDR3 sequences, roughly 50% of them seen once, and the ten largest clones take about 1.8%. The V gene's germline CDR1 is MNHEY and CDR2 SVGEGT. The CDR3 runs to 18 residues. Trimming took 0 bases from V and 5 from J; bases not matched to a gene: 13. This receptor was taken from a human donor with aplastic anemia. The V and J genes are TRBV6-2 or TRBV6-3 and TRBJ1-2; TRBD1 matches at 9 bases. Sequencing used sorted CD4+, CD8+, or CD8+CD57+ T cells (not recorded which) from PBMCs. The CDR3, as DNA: TGTGCCAGCAGTTACTCGGGGCTTCGGACAGGGGAACGATATGGCTACACCTTC. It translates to CASSYSGLRTGERYGYTF.